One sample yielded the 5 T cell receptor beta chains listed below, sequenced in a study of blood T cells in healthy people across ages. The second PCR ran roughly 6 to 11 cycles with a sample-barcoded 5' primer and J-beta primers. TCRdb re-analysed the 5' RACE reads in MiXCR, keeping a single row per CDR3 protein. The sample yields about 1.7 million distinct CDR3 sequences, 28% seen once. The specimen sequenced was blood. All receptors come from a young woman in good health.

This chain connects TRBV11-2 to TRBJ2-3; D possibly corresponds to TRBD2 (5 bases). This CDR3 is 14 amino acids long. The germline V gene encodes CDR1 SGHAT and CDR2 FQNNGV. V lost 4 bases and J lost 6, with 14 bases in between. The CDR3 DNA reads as TGTGCCAGCAGCTCCGGAAGACTATGGGATACGCAGTATTTT. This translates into CASSSGRLWDTQYF.

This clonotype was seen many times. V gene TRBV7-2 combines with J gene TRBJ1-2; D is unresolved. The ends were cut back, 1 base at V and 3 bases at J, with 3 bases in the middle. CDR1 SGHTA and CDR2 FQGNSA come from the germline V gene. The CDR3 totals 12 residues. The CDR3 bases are TGTGCCAGCAGCTTAGGCCACTATGGCTACACCTTC. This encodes CASSLGHYGYTF.

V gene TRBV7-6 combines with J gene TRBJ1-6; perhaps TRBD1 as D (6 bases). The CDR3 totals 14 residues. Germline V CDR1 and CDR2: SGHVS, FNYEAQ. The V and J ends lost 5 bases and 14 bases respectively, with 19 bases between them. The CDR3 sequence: CASSAPGDPLTLHF. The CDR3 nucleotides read TGTGCCAGCAGCGCCCCAGGGGACCCCCTAACCCTCCACTTT.

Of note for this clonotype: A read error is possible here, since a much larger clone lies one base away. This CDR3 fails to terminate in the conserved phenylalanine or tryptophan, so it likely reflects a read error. The CDR3 here is CSVDRSYGYTY. The CDR3, as DNA: TGCAGCGTTGACAGGAGTTATGGCTACACCTAC. V and J are TRBV29-1 and TRBJ1-2; no clear D. V was pared by 3 bases and J by 5 bases, with 7 bases between. This CDR3 contains 11 residues. Germline V gene data show CDR1 as SQVTM and CDR2 as ANQGSEA.

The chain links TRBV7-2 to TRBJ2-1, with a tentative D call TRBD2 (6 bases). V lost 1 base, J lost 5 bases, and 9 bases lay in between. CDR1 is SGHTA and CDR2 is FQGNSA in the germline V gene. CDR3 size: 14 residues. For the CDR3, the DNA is TGTGCCAGCAGCTTAGGGACTACCCACAATGAGCAGTTCTTC. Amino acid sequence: CASSLGTTHNEQFF. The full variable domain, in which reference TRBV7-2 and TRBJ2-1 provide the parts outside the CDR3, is GAGVSQSPSNKVTEKGKDVELRCDPISGHTALYWYRQSLGQGLEFLIYFQGNSAPDKSGLPSDRFSAERTGGSVSTLTIQRTQQEDSAVYLCASSLGTTHNEQFFGPGTRLTVL.